The 16 T cell receptor beta chains reported below all come from one sample, sequenced in a study of CD8+ T cells in alopecia areata. Reverse transcribed after extraction, RNA yielded cDNA as the sequencing template. TCRdb's copy holds only in-frame clones and misses some; the assay was immunoSEQ multiplex PCR. The profile covers 250,000 or so clones, with roughly 69% appearing a single time and around 1.2% taken by the ten largest. Material: CD4+ T cells sorted from blood, obtained at week 0. These receptors originate from a human donor with alopecia areata.

The CDR3 sequence: CAWSSGVGNQPQHF. The CDR3, as DNA: TGTGCCTGGAGTTCTGGGGTTGGCAATCAGCCCCAGCATTTT. V usage is TRBV30 and J usage is TRBJ1-5; D unresolved. Trimming pared 2 bases from V and 2 bases from J, leaving 10 bases between. CDR1 is GTSNPN, CDR2 SVGIG, per germline (reference sequence). This CDR3 region has 14 residues. The whole variable domain, remainder taken from reference TRBV30 and TRBJ1-5, is SQTIHQWPATLVQPVGSPLSLECTVEGTSNPNLYWYRQAAGRGLQLLFYSVGIGQISSEVPQNLSASRPQDRQFILSSKKLLLSDSGFYLCAWSSGVGNQPQHFGDGTRLSIL.

This chain connects TRBV2 to TRBJ1-2; the D is unclear. The CDR3 is made up of 12 amino acids. V lost 6 bases, J lost 8 bases, and 13 bases lay in between. The germline CDR1 and CDR2 sequences are SNHLY and FYNNEI. The CDR3 loop reads CASRTEARGYTF. The CDR3 DNA follows: TGTGCCAGCAGGACGGAGGCTAGGGGCTACACCTTC.

The table lists this clone with a count of one. The genes are TRBV25-1 and TRBJ1-6; tentative D call: TRBD1 (6 bases). The germline CDR1 and CDR2 sequences are MGHDK and SYGVNS. The CDR3 covers 15 residues. The V end was cut by 1 base, the J end by 3 bases, with 7 bases between. CDR3 nucleotide sequence: TGTGCCAGCAGTGAATGGGGACACTATAATTCACCCCTCCACTTT. This translates into CASSEWGHYNSPLHF.

This clone was counted many times. The rearrangement joins TRBV27 to TRBJ1-1; D is unresolved. From germline, CDR1 is MNHEY and CDR2 SMNVEV (reference sequence). Trimming removed 5 bases from V and 3 bases from J, with 10 bases in between. The CDR3 contains 13 residues. The CDR3 coding sequence is TGTGCCAGCAGTCTGGGATGGGACACTGAAGCTTTCTTT. Protein product: CASSLGWDTEAFF.

The chain uses TRBV5-1 and TRBJ2-7, with TRBD1 matching 7 bases. CDR1 is SGHRS and CDR2 is YFSETQ in the germline V gene. The CDR3 has 12 residues. Trimming cost V 0 bases and J 6 bases; bases outside gene matches: 0. The CDR3 reads CASSLDRGEQYF. The CDR3 DNA follows: TGCGCCAGCAGCTTGGACAGGGGCGAGCAGTACTTC.

V and J are TRBV7-9 and TRBJ1-6; D might be TRBD1 (6 bases). Germline CDR1 SEHNR, CDR2 FQNEAQ (reference sequence). V was shortened by 1 base and J by 9 bases, with 10 bases between the two germline ends. The CDR3 contains 14 residues. In nucleotides, the CDR3 is TGTGCCAGCAGCTTAGTACAGGGCGGTTCACCCCTCCACTTT. Amino acids: CASSLVQGGSPLHF.

This CDR3 reads CAWSVQGRAGGHEQFF. CDR3 coding DNA: TGTGCCTGGAGTGTACAAGGTCGAGCGGGGGGGCATGAGCAGTTCTTC. The chain combines TRBV30 with TRBJ2-1, with 10 nucleotides matching TRBD2. The CDR3 runs 16 residues. The V gene's germline CDR1 is GTSNPN and CDR2 SVGIG (reference sequence). V shed 0 bases and J 8 bases; nucleotides not matched to a gene: 10.

This clone was found a few times. The CDR3, as DNA: TGTGCCAGCAGCTTATCGGCTGGGGCTCAGTTTCCCCTCCACTTT. As protein: CASSLSAGAQFPLHF. This chain connects TRBV7-3 to TRBJ1-6; weak D call: TRBD1 (5 bases). CDR3 length: 15 amino acids. The V end lost 2 bases, the J end lost 13 bases, and 18 bases lay between the germline ends. The germline V gene has CDR1 SGHTA and CDR2 FQGTGA.

This chain uses TRBV30 with TRBJ2-5, with unresolved D. The V gene lost 0 bases and the J gene lost 8 bases, with 13 bases spanning the gap. This CDR3 contains 13 residues. Germline V CDR1 and CDR2: GTSNPN, SVGIG (reference sequence). The CDR3 loop is CAWSVETSITQYF. In DNA form, the CDR3 reads TGTGCCTGGAGTGTGGAGACGTCTATTACCCAGTACTTC.

V is TRBV2 and J is TRBJ2-2; no firm D call. Trimming took 10 bases from V and 3 from J, leaving 0 bases between them. This CDR3 is 9 amino acids long. CDR1 and CDR2 (germline): SNHLY, FYNNEI. In DNA form, the CDR3 reads TGTGCCAACACCGGGGAGCTGTTTTTT. Translating gives CANTGELFF.

V is TRBV2 and J is TRBJ1-6, with D uncertain. Trimming shortened V by 5 bases and J by 7 bases, and 15 bases separated the two germline ends. CDR3 size: 15 residues. The V gene's germline CDR1 is SNHLY and CDR2 FYNNEI. In DNA, the CDR3 is TGTGCCAGCAGTTTAGAAAGGGCAACGAATTCACCCCTCCACTTT. It specifies CASSLERATNSPLHF.

This clone was seen just once. The gene calls are TRBV7-3 and TRBJ2-3; D gene uncertain. Per the germline V gene, CDR1 is SGHTA and CDR2 is FQGTGA. This CDR3 region has 13 residues. V lost 8 bases and J 3 bases, leaving 12 bases between the germline ends. The CDR3 is CASAYPGTDTQYF. The CDR3 nucleotides read TGTGCCAGCGCCTATCCTGGGACAGATACGCAGTATTTT.

The chain is built from TRBV5-1 and TRBJ2-6, with D unclear. Germline V gene sequence: CDR1 SGHRS, CDR2 YFSETQ. V dropped 4 bases and J dropped 0 bases, with 11 bases sitting between them. CDR3 length equals 16 residues. Written as DNA, the CDR3 is TGCGCCAGCAGCATGGACCCCAGCTCTGGGGCCAACGTCCTGACTTTC. Translation: CASSMDPSSGANVLTF.

The rearrangement uses TRBV30 and TRBJ1-1; perhaps TRBD1 as D (6 bases). Germline-derived CDR1 and CDR2 are GTSNPN and SVGIG (reference sequence). The CDR3 loop spans 11 amino acids. V was shortened by 5 bases and J by 6 bases, with 10 bases between the two germline ends. The CDR3 DNA is TGTGCCTGGTGGGGGGCGGCTGAAGCTTTCTTT. Translating gives CAWWGAAEAFF.

Only a few counts were recorded for this clone. The chain carries TRBV27 and TRBJ2-5; possibly TRBD1 for D (6 bases). The J call may be faulty, since TRBJ2-7 better matches the DNA end. Germline lookup yields CDR1 MNHEY and CDR2 SMNVEV (reference sequence). This CDR3 is 13 amino acids long. CDR3 DNA sequence: TGTGCCAGCAGTCCCCACGGGACATACGAGCAGTACTTC. Its protein product is CASSPHGTYEQYF.

This sequence joins TRBV5-1 and TRBJ2-7; unclear D gene. The CDR3 runs 14 residues. The ends were cut back, 2 bases at V and 1 base at J, with 10 bases in the middle. CDR1 and CDR2 from the germline V gene are SGHRS and YFSETQ. In DNA form, the CDR3 reads TGCGCCAGCAGCTTACATGGCGGATCCTACGAGCAGTACTTC. Translating it yields CASSLHGGSYEQYF.